These T cell receptor beta chains were read from a single sample in a study of shared clonotypes between healthy human individuals. Repertoires were generated with immunoSEQ multiplex PCR, while TCRdb's copy carries only in-frame clones and drops some. The table includes some 2.1 million clones, less than 95% detected once. The sequencing input was naive CD8+ T cells sorted from blood. These receptors all stem from a man aged 18-30 years in good health. The CDR3 runs from the conserved cysteine through the conserved F or W. D genes are given only for firm matches. Only some rows state a clone size, as once, few, many or a class for expanded clones.

TRBV27	TRBJ2-7	-	-	CAIKFGREQYF	TGTGCTATAAAATTTGGGCGCGAGCAGTACTTC
TRBV11-2	TRBJ2-6	-	-	CASSLARAPSSGANVLTF	TGTGCCAGCAGCTTAGCCAGGGCCCCAAGCTCTGGGGCCAACGTCCTGACTTTC
TRBV11-2	TRBJ2-7	-	-	CASSYEGDYEQYF	TGTGCCAGCAGCTATGAAGGGGACTACGAGCAGTACTTC
TRBV5-6	TRBJ2-3	TRBD2	-	CASSLMASGRDTQYF	TGTGCCAGCAGCTTGATGGCTAGCGGGAGGGATACGCAGTATTTT
TRBV29-1	TRBJ2-5	-	-	CSVGNWGETQYF	TGCAGCGTTGGAAACTGGGGAGAGACCCAGTACTTC
TRBV7-9	TRBJ1-6	-	-	CASTRYNSPLHF	TGTGCCAGCACGCGATATAATTCACCCCTCCACTTT
TRBV6-6	TRBJ2-2	TRBD2	-	CASSPPPGRDTGELFF	TGTGCCAGCAGTCCCCCCCCAGGGAGGGACACCGGGGAGCTGTTTTTT
TRBV7-9	TRBJ1-4	-	-	CASSPVIAGTVPTNEKLFF	TGTGCCAGCAGCCCCGTCATCGCGGGAACCGTTCCAACTAATGAAAAACTGTTTTTT
TRBV11-2	TRBJ2-4	-	-	CASSLVENIQYF	TGTGCCAGCAGCTTAGTCGAAAACATTCAGTACTTC
TRBV11-1	TRBJ2-5	-	once	CASSLVAYQETQYF	TGTGCCAGCAGCTTAGTGGCTTACCAAGAGACCCAGTACTTC
TRBV6-1	TRBJ2-7	TRBD2	-	CASSIGTSGLYEQYF	TGTGCCAGCAGCATCGGGACTAGCGGGCTCTACGAGCAGTACTTC
TRBV27	TRBJ2-7	-	-	CASSFRGSGRQYF	TGTGCCAGCAGTTTTCGGGGGAGTGGGCGGCAGTACTTC
TRBV27	TRBJ2-1	-	-	CASSSTGQNIYNEQFF	TGTGCCAGCAGTTCAACGGGCCAAAACATTTACAATGAGCAGTTCTTC
TRBV10-3	TRBJ2-2	TRBD2	-	CAITHGLGSHTGELFF	TGTGCCATCACCCACGGACTAGGCTCCCATACCGGGGAGCTGTTTTTT
TRBV9	TRBJ2-2	-	once	CASSQSNTGELFF	TGTGCCAGCAGCCAGTCGAACACCGGGGAGCTGTTTTTT
TRBV4-1	TRBJ1-5	-	once	CASSQDQRPTPQHF	TGCGCCAGCAGCCAAGATCAACGGCCTACCCCCCAGCATTTT
TRBV5-6	TRBJ2-5	TRBD1	once	CASSFAQGIETQYF	TGTGCCAGCAGCTTTGCACAGGGGATCGAAACCCAGTACTTC
TRBV5-4	TRBJ1-1	TRBD1	-	CASSLPPTGEKNTEAFF	TGTGCCAGCAGCTTGCCTCCGACAGGGGAGAAGAACACTGAAGCTTTCTTT
TRBV9	TRBJ2-1	-	-	CASSVIGHSSDNEQFF	TGTGCCAGCAGCGTAATTGGCCACAGCTCGGACAATGAGCAGTTCTTC
TRBV7-6	TRBJ1-1	-	-	CASSLDEDARENTEAFF	TGTGCCAGCAGCTTAGACGAAGACGCCAGAGAGAACACTGAAGCTTTCTTT
TRBV11-2	TRBJ2-7	-	-	CASSEDLPQYF	TGTGCCAGCAGCGAGGACTTGCCGCAGTACTTC
TRBV19	TRBJ2-5	TRBD1	-	CASSKGASDQETQYF	TGTGCCAGTAGCAAGGGGGCTTCGGACCAAGAGACCCAGTACTTC
TRBV27	TRBJ2-5	TRBD2	-	CASSLDGGAGLEETQYF	TGTGCCAGCAGTTTGGACGGGGGGGCCGGGTTGGAAGAGACCCAGTACTTC
TRBV6-5	TRBJ2-1	-	-	CASRAQGYNEQFF	TGTGCCAGCAGGGCTCAGGGGTACAATGAGCAGTTCTTC
TRBV11-2	TRBJ2-3	TRBD2	-	CASSNSGGTDTQYF	TGTGCCAGCAGCAATAGCGGGGGGACAGATACGCAGTATTTT
TRBV4-3	TRBJ2-7	-	-	CASSQGLETYEQYF	TGCGCCAGCAGCCAAGGTTTAGAGACCTACGAGCAGTACTTC
TRBV6-5	TRBJ1-1	-	-	CASSYFRGGEAFF	TGTGCCAGCAGTTACTTTCGGGGGGGTGAAGCTTTCTTT
TRBV7-9	TRBJ2-4	TRBD2	-	CASSFGTIGYF	TGTGCCAGCAGCTTCGGGACTATAGGTTACTTC
TRBV7-8	TRBJ2-7	-	-	CASSSTVTLRSYEQYF	TGTGCCAGCAGCTCCACGGTGACCTTACGCTCCTACGAGCAGTACTTC
TRBV29-1	TRBJ1-2	TRBD1	-	CSVDRGRYYGYTF	TGCAGCGTTGATAGGGGGCGCTACTATGGCTACACCTTC
TRBV6-1	TRBJ2-7	TRBD2	once	CASILRGVAYEQYF	TGTGCCAGCATACTGCGGGGGGTCGCCTACGAGCAGTACTTC
TRBV13	TRBJ2-7	-	-	CASSSSSGPYYEQYF	TGTGCCAGCAGCTCCTCCAGCGGGCCGTACTACGAGCAGTACTTC
TRBV30	TRBJ2-7	-	-	CAWSGTAYEQYF	TGTGCCTGGAGTGGGACAGCCTACGAGCAGTACTTC
TRBV11-2	TRBJ1-2	-	-	CASSLSGDYGYTF	TGTGCCAGCAGCTTATCAGGAGACTATGGCTACACCTTC
TRBV6-5	TRBJ1-1	TRBD1	-	CASSYSGDRGYTEAFF	TGTGCCAGCAGCTACAGCGGGGACAGGGGTTACACTGAAGCTTTCTTT
TRBV5-1	TRBJ1-6	-	-	CASSEDRRNSPLHF	TGCGCCAGCAGCGAAGACAGGAGAAATTCACCCCTCCACTTT
TRBV11-2	TRBJ1-6	-	-	CASSSGTGSPLHF	TGTGCCAGCAGCTCCGGGACTGGATCACCCCTCCACTTT
TRBV29-1	TRBJ2-7	-	once	CSVEGKGNYEQYF	TGCAGCGTTGAAGGCAAAGGAAACTACGAGCAGTACTTC
TRBV11-2	TRBJ2-1	-	-	CASSPWGGGDYNEQFF	TGTGCCAGCAGCCCCTGGGGTGGCGGGGACTACAATGAGCAGTTCTTC
TRBV27	TRBJ1-6	-	-	CASRAAGDIYNSPLHF	TGTGCCAGCAGAGCGGCAGGGGACATCTATAATTCACCCCTCCACTTT
TRBV30	TRBJ1-1	-	-	CAWSVDVGTEAFF	TGTGCCTGGAGTGTAGACGTCGGTACTGAAGCTTTCTTT
TRBV15	TRBJ1-1	-	once	CATSRTLAANTEAFF	TGTGCCACCAGCAGAACCCTGGCTGCGAACACTGAAGCTTTCTTT
TRBV7-9	TRBJ2-7	TRBD1	-	CASSYGTGKQYF	TGTGCCAGCAGCTACGGGACAGGGAAGCAGTACTTC
TRBV5-8	TRBJ1-1	TRBD1	-	CASSFAGGRTEAFF	TGTGCCAGCAGCTTCGCAGGGGGTCGCACTGAAGCTTTCTTT
TRBV19	TRBJ2-7	TRBD1	-	CATSVGQNYEQYF	TGTGCCACCTCCGTGGGACAGAACTACGAGCAGTACTTC
TRBV28	TRBJ2-1	TRBD2	-	CASSFARTSGRLIYNEQFF	TGTGCCAGCAGTTTTGCCCGGACTAGCGGGAGGTTGATATACAATGAGCAGTTCTTC
TRBV7-2	TRBJ2-7	-	-	CASSLVNSYEQYF	TGTGCCAGCAGCTTAGTAAACAGCTACGAGCAGTACTTC
TRBV7-9	TRBJ2-7	-	-	CASSPRDSVGYEQYF	TGTGCCAGCAGCCCCCGGGACTCAGTAGGCTACGAGCAGTACTTC
TRBV7-6	TRBJ1-4	-	-	CASSPTGMELFF	TGTGCCAGCAGCCCTACAGGGATGGAACTGTTTTTT